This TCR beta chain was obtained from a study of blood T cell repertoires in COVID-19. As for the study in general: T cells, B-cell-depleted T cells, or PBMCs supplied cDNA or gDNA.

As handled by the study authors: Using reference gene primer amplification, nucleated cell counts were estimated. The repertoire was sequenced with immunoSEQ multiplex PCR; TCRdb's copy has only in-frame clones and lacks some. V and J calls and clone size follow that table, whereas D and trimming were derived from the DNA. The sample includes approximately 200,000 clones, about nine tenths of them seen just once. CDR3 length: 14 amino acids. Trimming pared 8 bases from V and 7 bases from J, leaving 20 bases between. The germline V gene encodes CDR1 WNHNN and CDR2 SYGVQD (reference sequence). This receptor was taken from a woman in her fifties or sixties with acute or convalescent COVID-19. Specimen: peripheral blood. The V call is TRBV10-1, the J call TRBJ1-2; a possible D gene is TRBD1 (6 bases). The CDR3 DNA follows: TGCGCCAGCGGTCCAGACAGGTCCCGGGGTGGCTACACCTTC. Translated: CASGPDRSRGGYTF.